These T cell receptor beta chains were read from a single sample in a study of blood T cell repertoires in COVID-19. The method was immunoSEQ multiplex PCR; TCRdb's version includes in-frame clones alone and lacks a portion of them. The sample yields roughly 260,000 clones, 91% seen once. The sequenced sample was peripheral blood. These receptors were taken from a person aged 18 to 35 with COVID-19, enrolled during active disease. CDR3s include the opening cysteine and the closing phenylalanine or tryptophan. D genes are given only for firm matches. Clone sizes are given selectively: once, few, many, or a class where the clone is expanded.

d_call j_call v_call clone_size cdr3_aa cdr3_nt
TRBD2 TRBJ2-1 TRBV5-1 once CASSLDSGNNEQFF TGCGCCAGCAGCTTGGATAGCGGGAACAATGAGCAGTTCTTC
TRBD1 TRBJ1-1 TRBV6-6 . CASSYSGQEPIEAFF TGTGCCAGCAGTTACTCCGGACAGGAACCGATTGAAGCTTTCTTT
. TRBJ2-7 TRBV7-9 . CASSLAGGTYEQYF TGTGCCAGCAGCTTAGCGGGAGGCACCTACGAGCAGTACTTC
TRBD1 TRBJ1-6 TRBV5-4 . CASSSFGQGALSPLHF TGTGCCAGCAGCTCATTCGGACAGGGCGCCCTTTCACCCCTCCACTTT
. TRBJ1-6 TRBV2 . CASSEMVRALHF TGTGCCAGCAGTGAAATGGTGAGGGCCCTCCACTTT
TRBD1 TRBJ2-7 TRBV2 . CASSETGVEQYF TGTGCCAGCAGTGAAACAGGGGTAGAGCAGTACTTC
. TRBJ2-1 TRBV14 . CASSQSMGRGGYEQFF TGTGCCAGCAGCCAGAGCATGGGACGGGGAGGTTATGAGCAGTTCTTC
. TRBJ1-5 TRBV7-9 . CASSPGGDQPQHF TGTGCCAGCAGCCCCGGGGGGGATCAGCCCCAGCATTTT
TRBD2 TRBJ2-1 TRBV28 . CASSLAGGGSNEQFF TGTGCCAGCAGTCTAGCGGGAGGGGGTTCTAATGAGCAGTTCTTC
. TRBJ1-4 TRBV7-2 . CASSSGFRQDNFNEKLFF TGTGCCAGCAGCTCGGGATTCCGACAAGACAACTTTAATGAAAAACTGTTTTTT
. TRBJ1-1 TRBV7-3 . CASSLTLDTEAFF TGTGCCAGCAGCTTAACCCTCGACACTGAAGCTTTCTTT
TRBD1 TRBJ1-4 TRBV9 . CASSQWGQGDEKLFF TGTGCCAGCAGCCAGTGGGGACAGGGGGACGAAAAACTGTTTTTT
. TRBJ2-7 TRBV4-3 . CASSQAGAGEQYF TGCGCCAGCAGCCAAGCCGGGGCGGGAGAGCAGTACTTC
TRBD1 TRBJ1-1 TRBV10-2 . CASSDGDRAEAFF TGCGCCAGCTCGGACGGGGACAGGGCTGAAGCTTTCTTT
. TRBJ2-1 TRBV9 . CASSVGPAVEQFF TGTGCCAGCAGCGTAGGACCGGCGGTTGAGCAGTTCTTC
. TRBJ1-1 TRBV28 . CASIQGSEAFF TGTGCCAGCATCCAGGGGTCTGAAGCTTTCTTT
. TRBJ1-5 TRBV7-9 . CASSLGTEPQHF TGTGCCAGCAGCTTAGGGACTGAGCCCCAGCATTTT
TRBD1 TRBJ2-2 TRBV11-2 . CASSYLRGRSGELFF TGTGCCAGCAGTTATCTCAGGGGGCGAAGCGGGGAGCTGTTTTTT
TRBD1 TRBJ1-4 TRBV5-1 . CASSRDRANEKLFF TGCGCCAGCAGCCGGGACAGGGCTAATGAAAAACTGTTTTTT
. TRBJ2-2 TRBV9 . CASSVNGELFF TGTGCCAGCAGCGTCAACGGGGAGCTGTTTTTT
TRBD1 TRBJ2-7 TRBV7-2 . CASRTDRGSSEQYF TGTGCCAGCAGGACGGACAGGGGATCGTCCGAGCAGTACTTC
TRBD1 TRBJ1-2 TRBV6-5 . CASSTTGASGYTF TGTGCCAGCAGTACGACAGGGGCCTCGGGCTACACCTTC
TRBD1 TRBJ1-5 TRBV4-1 few CASSQVATGQSHQPQHF TGCGCCAGCAGCCAAGTTGCCACGGGACAGTCACATCAGCCCCAGCATTTT
. TRBJ1-4 TRBV11-3 once CASSLACPGGSPNEKLFF TGTGCCAGCAGCTTAGCATGCCCCGGGGGGTCCCCCAATGAAAAACTGTTTTTT
. TRBJ1-2 TRBV4-3 . CASSQDWAAYGYTF TGCGCCAGCAGCCAAGATTGGGCCGCCTATGGCTACACCTTC
. TRBJ1-5 TRBV28 . CASIAEGQPQHF TGTGCCAGCATAGCGGAGGGTCAGCCCCAGCATTTT
. TRBJ2-7 TRBV24-1 . CATSDPLSYEQYF TGTGCCACCAGTGATCCCCTCTCCTACGAGCAGTACTTC
TRBD2 TRBJ2-2 TRBV9 . CASSPSSGMLAGELFF TGTGCCAGCAGCCCTTCTAGCGGGATGCTTGCCGGGGAGCTGTTTTTT
TRBD1 TRBJ2-7 TRBV7-8 once CASSPAGTGDYEQYF TGTGCCAGCAGCCCTGCCGGGACAGGGGACTACGAGCAGTACTTC
. TRBJ2-6 TRBV6-6 . CASSLTVYSGANVLTF TGTGCCAGCAGTTTGACAGTGTACTCTGGGGCCAACGTCCTGACTTTC
. TRBJ1-1 TRBV29-1 . CSAKHPSGTEAFF TGCAGCGCTAAACACCCTTCGGGCACTGAAGCTTTCTTT
TRBD2 TRBJ2-2 TRBV11-2 few CASRGTSGSAYTGELFF TGTGCCAGCCGCGGGACTAGCGGGAGCGCGTACACCGGGGAGCTGTTTTTT
TRBD2 TRBJ2-1 TRBV6-2/TRBV6-3 once CASSFLGGDPEQFF TGTGCCAGCAGCTTCCTGGGGGGGGACCCTGAGCAGTTCTTC
TRBD1 TRBJ1-1 TRBV6-2/TRBV6-3 few CASSAQDGTVNTEAFF TGTGCCAGCAGTGCACAAGACGGGACAGTGAACACTGAAGCTTTCTTT
TRBD1 TRBJ1-4 TRBV6-5 . CASNLQGTTNEKLFF TGTGCCAGCAACCTACAGGGGACAACTAATGAAAAACTGTTTTTT
. TRBJ2-7 TRBV6-2/TRBV6-3 . CASSGGLYEQYF TGTGCCAGCAGTGGGGGCCTCTACGAGCAGTACTTC
TRBD1 TRBJ1-2 TRBV5-6 . CASSRLDRRNYGYTF TGTGCCAGCAGCCGGTTGGACAGGAGGAACTATGGCTACACCTTC
TRBD2 TRBJ2-7 TRBV27 . CASSWGGGAYEQYF TGTGCCAGCTCTTGGGGGGGAGGCGCCTACGAGCAGTACTTC
. TRBJ1-2 TRBV19 few CASTGTSGLSINGYTF TGTGCCAGTACCGGAACTAGCGGGTTATCCATCAATGGCTACACCTTC
. TRBJ2-5 TRBV28 . CASSAGETQYF TGTGCCAGCAGTGCCGGAGAGACCCAGTACTTC
TRBD2 TRBJ2-1 TRBV24-1 few CATSDSAGGSYNEQFF TGTGCCACCAGTGATTCGGCGGGAGGGTCCTACAATGAGCAGTTCTTC
. TRBJ1-2 TRBV6-4 . CASRDELNYGYTF TGTGCCAGCAGGGACGAACTAAACTATGGCTACACCTTC
TRBD2 TRBJ2-1 TRBV6-5 . CASSQRTSGREPFF TGTGCCAGCAGTCAAAGGACTAGCGGGCGCGAACCGTTCTTC
TRBD1 TRBJ2-7 TRBV10-3 . CAIKPDRAYEQYF TGTGCCATCAAACCGGACAGGGCCTACGAGCAGTACTTC
. TRBJ1-2 TRBV5-6 . CASSPEGYYGYTF TGTGCCAGCAGCCCCGAGGGCTACTATGGCTACACCTTC
TRBD1 TRBJ2-7 TRBV28 . CASSFNRDRGGKEQYF TGTGCCAGCAGTTTTAATCGGGACAGGGGGGGAAAGGAGCAGTACTTC
. TRBJ2-5 TRBV19 . CASSPPGGSGQETQYF TGTGCCAGTAGCCCCCCCGGTGGGTCAGGTCAAGAGACCCAGTACTTC
. TRBJ1-4 TRBV9 . CASSVGQGWEKLFF TGTGCCAGCAGCGTAGGGCAGGGGTGGGAAAAACTGTTTTTT
. TRBJ1-1 TRBV7-2 . CASSPQTAKNTEAFF TGTGCCAGCAGCCCCCAGACAGCTAAGAACACTGAAGCTTTCTTT
. TRBJ1-2 TRBV28 . CASTTSPDGGDYTF TGTGCCAGCACTACGTCCCCCGACGGAGGAGACTACACCTTC
TRBD1 TRBJ2-7 TRBV27 once CASSSPGQGTYEQYF TGTGCCAGCAGTTCTCCGGGACAGGGAACGTACGAGCAGTACTTC
TRBD1 TRBJ1-3 TRBV6-1 . CASSEAGQDGNTIYF TGTGCCAGCAGTGAAGCGGGACAGGATGGAAACACCATATATTTT
TRBD1 TRBJ1-1 TRBV4-1 . CASSQEPTGGTEAFF TGCGCCAGCAGCCAGGAACCCACAGGGGGCACTGAAGCTTTCTTT
. TRBJ2-7 TRBV28 once CASSLWLQQNEQYF TGTGCCAGCAGTTTATGGTTACAGCAGAACGAGCAGTACTTC
. TRBJ2-5 TRBV6-5 . CASSTEYQETQYF TGTGCCAGCAGTACAGAGTACCAAGAGACCCAGTACTTC